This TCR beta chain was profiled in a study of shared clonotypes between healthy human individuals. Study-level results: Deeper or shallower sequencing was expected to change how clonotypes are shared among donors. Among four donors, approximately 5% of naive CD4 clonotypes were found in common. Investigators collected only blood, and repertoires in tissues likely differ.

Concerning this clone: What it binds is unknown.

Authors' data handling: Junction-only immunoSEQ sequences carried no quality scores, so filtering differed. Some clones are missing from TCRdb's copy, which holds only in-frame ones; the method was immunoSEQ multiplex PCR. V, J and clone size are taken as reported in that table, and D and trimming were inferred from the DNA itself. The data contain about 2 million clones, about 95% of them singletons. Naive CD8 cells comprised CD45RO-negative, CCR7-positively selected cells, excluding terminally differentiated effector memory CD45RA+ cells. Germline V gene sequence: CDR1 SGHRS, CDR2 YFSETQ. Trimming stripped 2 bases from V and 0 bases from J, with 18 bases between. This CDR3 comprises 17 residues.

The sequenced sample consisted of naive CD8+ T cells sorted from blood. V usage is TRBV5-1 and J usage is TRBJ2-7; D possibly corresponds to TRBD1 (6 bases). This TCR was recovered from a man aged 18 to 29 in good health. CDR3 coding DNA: TGCGCCAGCAGCTTTGGATCCCAGACAGGCGCCTCCTACGAGCAGTACTTC. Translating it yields CASSFGSQTGASYEQYF.